The clone carrying this TCR beta chain was picked up many times. Its antigen remains unknown. This CDR3 spans 13 amino acids. From germline, CDR1 is SGDLS and CDR2 YYNGEE. V lost 0 bases and J lost 13, with 11 bases in between. This library used roughly 400 ng RNA and molecular barcoded adaptors spanning alpha/delta and beta/gamma chains. MiXCR, applied by TCRdb to the reads, yields one record per CDR3 protein. Seen here are 40,000 to 50,000 distinct CDR3 sequences, roughly 13% observed once, and the top ten hold around 28%. The sample comes from a study of read filtering for tumor transcriptome and immune sequencing. Across the whole study: By R-ISS, stages I, II and III held around 8, 15 and 7 patients. IR-seq gave about 3.5 to 11 million TCR reads per sample; RNA-seq gave about 80 to 1,300.

Study findings and constraints: The sorted CD138-negative fraction was a mixed bone marrow immune population, not purified T cells.

The chain carries TRBV9 and TRBJ1-6; D not resolved. This clonotype was obtained from a donor older than 35 with multiple myeloma. The sequencing sample was made of a population of CD138-negative cells sorted from bone marrow. The CDR3 loop is CASSVASAEPLHF. The CDR3 nucleotides read TGTGCCAGCAGCGTAGCTTCCGCCGAGCCCCTCCACTTT.